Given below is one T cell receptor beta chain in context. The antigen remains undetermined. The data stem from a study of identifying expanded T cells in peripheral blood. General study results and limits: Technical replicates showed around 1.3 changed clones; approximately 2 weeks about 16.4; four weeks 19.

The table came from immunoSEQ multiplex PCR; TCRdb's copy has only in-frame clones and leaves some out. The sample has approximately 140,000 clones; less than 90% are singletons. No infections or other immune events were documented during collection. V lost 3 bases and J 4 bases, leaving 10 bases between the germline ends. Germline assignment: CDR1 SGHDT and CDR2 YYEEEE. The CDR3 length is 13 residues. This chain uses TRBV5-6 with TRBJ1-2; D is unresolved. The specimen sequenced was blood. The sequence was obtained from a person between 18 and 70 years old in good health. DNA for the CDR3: TGTGCCAGCAGCTCTGAAACGGTCTATGGCTACACCTTC. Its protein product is CASSSETVYGYTF.